This T cell receptor beta chain originates from a study of sequential checkpoint blockade in melanoma. Repertoires were generated with immunoSEQ multiplex PCR, while TCRdb's copy carries only in-frame clones and drops some. The sample gives some 32,000 clones, 82% of which show up once; around a sixth is in the top ten. The CDR3 extends over 15 amino acids. Germline CDR1 SNHLY, CDR2 FYNNEI. After removal of 4 bases from V and 3 bases from J, the junction contained 6 bases not matched to a gene. As for treatment: randomized to nivolumab then ipilimumab (arm A) or the reverse (arm B). PBMC sorting kept live CD3+CD8+ cells without CD19 or CD56.

This chain connects TRBV2 to TRBJ2-1; 7 bases agree with TRBD2. The sequence came from a human donor with melanoma. The sequencing here drew on CD8+ T cells sorted from blood (inferred from file names), taken from a patient given nivolumab and ipilimumab in sequence. CDR3 sequence: CASSARERIYNEQFF. For the CDR3, the DNA is TGTGCCAGCAGTGCGCGGGAGCGGATCTACAATGAGCAGTTCTTC.